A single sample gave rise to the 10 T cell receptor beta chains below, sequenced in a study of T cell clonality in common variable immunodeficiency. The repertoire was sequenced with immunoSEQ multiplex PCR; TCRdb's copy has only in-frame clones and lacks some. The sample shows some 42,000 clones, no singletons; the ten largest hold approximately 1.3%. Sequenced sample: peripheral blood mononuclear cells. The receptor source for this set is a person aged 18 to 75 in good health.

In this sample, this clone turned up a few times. The sequenced part of the CDR3 DNA is TGCGCCAGCAGTCCCGGACAGGGAGTGTGTCAAGAGACG. Residues: CASSPGQGVCQET. The entire CDR3 sequence reads CASSPGQGVCQETQYF. The J gene is TRBJ2-3, the V gene TRBV23-1, with 8 positions matching TRBD1. The CDR3 goes on 3 residues after the read ends, and that part is filled in from the germline J gene. TRBV23-1 carries the ORF label, with uncertain function. The CDR3 consists of 16 residues.

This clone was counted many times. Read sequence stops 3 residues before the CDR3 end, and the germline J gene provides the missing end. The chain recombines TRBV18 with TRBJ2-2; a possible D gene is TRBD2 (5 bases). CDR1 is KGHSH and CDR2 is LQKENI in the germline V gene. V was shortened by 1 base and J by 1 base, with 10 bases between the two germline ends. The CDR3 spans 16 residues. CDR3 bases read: TGTGCCAGCTCACCACTTACCGGGGTGAACACCGGGGAG. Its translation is CASSPLTGVNTGE. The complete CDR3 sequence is CASSPLTGVNTGELFF.

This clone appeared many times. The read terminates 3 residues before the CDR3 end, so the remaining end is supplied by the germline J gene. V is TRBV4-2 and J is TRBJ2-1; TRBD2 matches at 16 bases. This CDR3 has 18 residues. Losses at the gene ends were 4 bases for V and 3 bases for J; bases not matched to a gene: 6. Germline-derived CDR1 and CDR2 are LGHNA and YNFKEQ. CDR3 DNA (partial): TGTGCCAGCAGCCCGGGACTAGCGGGAGGGGGAGACTACAATGAG. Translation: CASSPGLAGGGDYNE. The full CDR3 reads CASSPGLAGGGDYNEQFF.

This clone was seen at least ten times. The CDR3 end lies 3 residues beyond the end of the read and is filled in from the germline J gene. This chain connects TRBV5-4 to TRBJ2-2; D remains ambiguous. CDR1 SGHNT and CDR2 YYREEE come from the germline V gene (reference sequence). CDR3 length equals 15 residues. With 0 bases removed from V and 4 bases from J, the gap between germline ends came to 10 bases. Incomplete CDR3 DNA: TGTGCCAGCAGCTTGGCGGCGGTAGGCACCGGGGAG. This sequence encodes CASSLAAVGTGE. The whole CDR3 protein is CASSLAAVGTGELFF. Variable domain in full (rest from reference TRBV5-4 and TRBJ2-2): ETGVTQSPTHLIKTRGQQVTLRCSSQSGHNTVSWYQQALGQGPQFIFQYYREEENGRGNFPPRFSGLQFPNYSSELNVNALELDDSALYLCASSLAAVGTGELFFGEGSRLTVL.

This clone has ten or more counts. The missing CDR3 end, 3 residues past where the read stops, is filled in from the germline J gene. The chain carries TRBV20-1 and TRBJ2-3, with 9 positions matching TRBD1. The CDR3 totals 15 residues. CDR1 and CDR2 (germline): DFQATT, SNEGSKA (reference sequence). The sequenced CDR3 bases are TGCAGTGCGGGTCTGACAGGGGGGACTAAAGAGACG. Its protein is CSAGLTGGTKET. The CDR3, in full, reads CSAGLTGGTKETQYF.

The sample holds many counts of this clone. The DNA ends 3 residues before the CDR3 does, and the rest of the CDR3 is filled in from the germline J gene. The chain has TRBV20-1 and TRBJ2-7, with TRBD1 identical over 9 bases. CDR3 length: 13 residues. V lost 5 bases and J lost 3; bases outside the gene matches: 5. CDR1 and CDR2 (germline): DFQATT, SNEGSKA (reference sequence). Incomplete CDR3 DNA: TGCAGTGCTTTAAGACAGGGGGGCTACGAG. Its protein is CSALRQGGYE. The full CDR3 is CSALRQGGYEQYF.

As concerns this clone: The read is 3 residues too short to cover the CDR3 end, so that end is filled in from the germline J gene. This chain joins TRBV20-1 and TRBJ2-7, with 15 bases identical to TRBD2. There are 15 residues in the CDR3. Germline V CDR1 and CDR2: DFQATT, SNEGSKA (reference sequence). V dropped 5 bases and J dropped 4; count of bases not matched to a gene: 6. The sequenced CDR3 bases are TGCAGTGCTCTGGGACTAGCGGGAGGAACGTACGAG. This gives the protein CSALGLAGGTYE. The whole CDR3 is CSALGLAGGTYEQYF.

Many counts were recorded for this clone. This chain's CDR3 is CASSYGQGKETQYF. CDR3 DNA, as far as it was read: TGTGCCAGCAGTTACGGACAGGGCAAAGAGACC. This chain joins TRBV11-2 and TRBJ2-5; 8 bases map to TRBD1. The CDR3 goes on 3 residues after the read ends, and that part is filled in from the germline J gene. Germline loops: CDR1 SGHAT, CDR2 FQNNGV. CDR3 size: 14 residues. The junction had 6 bases not matched to a gene; V was cut back by 6 bases and J by 3 bases.

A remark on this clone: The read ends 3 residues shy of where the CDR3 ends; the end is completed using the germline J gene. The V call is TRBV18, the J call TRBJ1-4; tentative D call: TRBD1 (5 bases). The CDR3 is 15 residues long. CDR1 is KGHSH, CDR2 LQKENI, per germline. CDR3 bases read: TGTGCCAGCTCACCAGACGGACAAAGAAATTCACCA. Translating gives CASSPDGQRNSP. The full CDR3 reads CASSPDGQRNSPLFF.

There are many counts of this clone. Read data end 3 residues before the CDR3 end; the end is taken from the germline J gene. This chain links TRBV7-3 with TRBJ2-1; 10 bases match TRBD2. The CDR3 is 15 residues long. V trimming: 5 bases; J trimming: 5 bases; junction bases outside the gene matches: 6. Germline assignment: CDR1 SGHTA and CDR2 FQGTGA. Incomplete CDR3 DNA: TGTGCCAGCAGCACCCTAGCGGGAGTAGACAATGAG. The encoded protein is CASSTLAGVDNE. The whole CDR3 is CASSTLAGVDNEQFF.